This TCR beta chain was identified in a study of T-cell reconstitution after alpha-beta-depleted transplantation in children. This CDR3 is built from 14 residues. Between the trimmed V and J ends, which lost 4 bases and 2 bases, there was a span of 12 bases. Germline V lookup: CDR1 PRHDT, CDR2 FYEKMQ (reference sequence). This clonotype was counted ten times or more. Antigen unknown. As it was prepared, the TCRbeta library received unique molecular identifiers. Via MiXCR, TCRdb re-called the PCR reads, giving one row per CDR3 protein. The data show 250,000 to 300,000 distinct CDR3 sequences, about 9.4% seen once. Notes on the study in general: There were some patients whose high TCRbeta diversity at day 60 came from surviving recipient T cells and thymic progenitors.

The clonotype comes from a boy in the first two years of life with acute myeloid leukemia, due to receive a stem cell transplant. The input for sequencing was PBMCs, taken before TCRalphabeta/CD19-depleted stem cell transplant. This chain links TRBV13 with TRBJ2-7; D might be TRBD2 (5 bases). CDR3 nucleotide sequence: TGTGCCAGCAGCTCGGGGTATCGGGCCTACGAGCAGTACTTC. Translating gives CASSSGYRAYEQYF.